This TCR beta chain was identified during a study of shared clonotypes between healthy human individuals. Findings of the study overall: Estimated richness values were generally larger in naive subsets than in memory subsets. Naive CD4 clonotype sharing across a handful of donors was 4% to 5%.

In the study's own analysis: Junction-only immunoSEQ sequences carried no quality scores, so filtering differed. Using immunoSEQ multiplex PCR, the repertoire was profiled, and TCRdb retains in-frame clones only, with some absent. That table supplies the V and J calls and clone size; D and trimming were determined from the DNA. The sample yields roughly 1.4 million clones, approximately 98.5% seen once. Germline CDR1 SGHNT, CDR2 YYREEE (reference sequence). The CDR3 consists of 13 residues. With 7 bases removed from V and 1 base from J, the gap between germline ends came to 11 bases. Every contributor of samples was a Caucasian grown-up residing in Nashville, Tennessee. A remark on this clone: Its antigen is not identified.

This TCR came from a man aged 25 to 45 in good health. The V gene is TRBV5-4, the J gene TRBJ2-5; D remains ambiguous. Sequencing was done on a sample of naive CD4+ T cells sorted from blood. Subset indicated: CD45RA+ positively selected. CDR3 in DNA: TGTGCCAGCTCGCGATGGGCCCAAGAGACCCAGTACTTC. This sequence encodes CASSRWAQETQYF.